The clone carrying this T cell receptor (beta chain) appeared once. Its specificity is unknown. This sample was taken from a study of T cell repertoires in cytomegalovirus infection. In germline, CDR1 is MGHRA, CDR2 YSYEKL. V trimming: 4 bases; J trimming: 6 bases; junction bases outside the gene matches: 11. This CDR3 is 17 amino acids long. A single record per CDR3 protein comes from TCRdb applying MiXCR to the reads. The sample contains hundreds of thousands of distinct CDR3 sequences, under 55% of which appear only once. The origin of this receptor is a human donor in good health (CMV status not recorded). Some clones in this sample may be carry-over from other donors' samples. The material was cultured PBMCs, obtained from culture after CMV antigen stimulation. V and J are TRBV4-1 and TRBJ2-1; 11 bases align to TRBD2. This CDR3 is CASSRGGLAVLGNEQFF. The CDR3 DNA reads TGCGCCAGCAGCCGTGGGGGACTAGCGGTTCTTGGCAATGAGCAGTTCTTC.